This T cell receptor (beta chain) was sequenced during a study of CXCR3-negative and CXCR3-positive naive CD8 T cells. Overall study findings and caveats: Comparably high diversity was seen in both naive subsets, and much lower diversity in memory CD8+ cells. A higher hydrophobicity marked the TRB CDR3s of CXCR3-positive naive cells versus CXCR3-negative naive cells.

A remark on this clonotype: What it binds is not known.

The TRB cDNA libraries were prepared by 5' RACE with UMI labels. Reprocessing the 5' RACE reads, TCRdb reports a single entry for every CDR3 protein and omits DNA. The specimen's table records 100,000 or so distinct CDR3 sequences. This clonotype was obtained from a human donor in good health. Some clones in this sample may be carry-over from other donors' samples. Sequenced material: naive CXCR3+ CD8+ T cells from blood. Described subset: CD45RO-CCR7+CD27+CD95- naive CD8+ T cells expressing CXCR3 (TNR3+).

The CDR3 reads CASSPQQGAGGYTF. This chain uses TRBV6-5 with TRBJ1-2; TCRdb proposes TRBD1, but this gene call is untestable without DNA. The CDR3 extends over 14 amino acids. Germline V gives CDR1 MNHEY, CDR2 SVGAGI.